Listed below are T cell receptor beta chains from one sample, sequenced in a study of blood T cell repertoires in COVID-19. TCRdb keeps only in-frame clones here, not all; method: immunoSEQ multiplex PCR. Of 90,000 to 120,000 clones detected, about nine tenths appear once; the ten largest clones hold approximately 6.8%. Sequenced sample: peripheral blood. All receptors come from a man aged 50 or older with active or convalescent COVID-19. Each CDR3 is given with its conserved first and last residue. Fields, in order: clone size, J gene, V gene, CDR3 length, D gene, CDR3 DNA, CDR3 protein. D genes are given only for firm matches. A row's size may be missing; if present it is once, few, many or a size class.

>NA|TRBJ2-7|TRBV7-2|12|NA
TGTGCCAGCAGCTTAGCGGGGAGAGACGCGCACTTC
CASSLAGRDAHF
>NA|TRBJ2-1|TRBV6-5|14|NA
TGTGCCAGCAGTAGGGGGAGCCTTGACAATGAGCAGTTCTTC
CASSRGSLDNEQFF
>NA|TRBJ2-7|TRBV7-2|16|TRBD1
TGTGCCAGCAGCTTAGCGGTGATGTTGGGACAGTACGAGCAGTACTTC
CASSLAVMLGQYEQYF
>once|TRBJ2-1|TRBV6-1|15|NA
TGTGCCAGCAGTGAATCGGGGATCAGTTTCCATGAGCAGTTCTTC
CASSESGISFHEQFF
>NA|TRBJ2-5|TRBV27|16|NA
TGTGCCAGCAGTTTTAAGCCGCGGGGGCGCGTGGAGACCCAGTACTTC
CASSFKPRGRVETQYF
>NA|TRBJ2-1|TRBV2|13|NA
TGTGCCAGCAGTGAGCCTCTAGGCAATGAGCAGTTCTTC
CASSEPLGNEQFF
>once|TRBJ1-1|TRBV3-1/TRBV3-2|12|NA
TGTGCCAGCAGCCTACAGGGATCTGAAGCTTTCTTT
CASSLQGSEAFF
>NA|TRBJ1-2|TRBV7-9|13|TRBD1
TGTGCCAGCAGCCGCGACAGGGTGGATGGCTACACCTTC
CASSRDRVDGYTF
>NA|TRBJ2-3|TRBV19|15|NA
TGTGCCAGTAGTATCGACCTAGCAGTCGCAGATACGCAGTATTTT
CASSIDLAVADTQYF
>NA|TRBJ2-4|TRBV19|19|TRBD2
TGTGCCAGTAGTCTGGGACTAGCGGGAGGCGGACTAGCCAAAAACATTCAGTACTTC
CASSLGLAGGGLAKNIQYF
>once|TRBJ2-3|TRBV29-1|14|TRBD1
TGCAGCGTTTCCGACAGGGTTGGGACAGATACGCAGTATTTT
CSVSDRVGTDTQYF
>NA|TRBJ2-1|TRBV2|13|TRBD1
TGTGCCAGCAGTAAGACAGGGCAGGGTGAGCAGTTCTTC
CASSKTGQGEQFF
>once|TRBJ1-2|TRBV9|15|TRBD1
TGTGCCAGCAGCGTTGGGACAGATGCTAACTATGGCTACACCTTC
CASSVGTDANYGYTF
>NA|TRBJ2-3|TRBV5-1|17|TRBD2
TGCGCCAGCAGCATGAGTATGGCTAGCGGGTTGGGAGATACGCAGTATTTT
CASSMSMASGLGDTQYF
>NA|TRBJ1-1|TRBV6-2/TRBV6-3|16|NA
TGTGCCAGCAGTTACGCCAGGACAGAGGGTTTTCCGGGAGCTTTCTTT
CASSYARTEGFPGAFF
>NA|TRBJ1-4|TRBV3-1/TRBV3-2|15|NA
TGTGCCAGCAGCCAAGCATCGTGGTCTTTTGGCAAACTGTTTTTT
CASSQASWSFGKLFF